This T cell receptor beta chain derives from a study of cytomegalovirus exposure and HLA in healthy donors. Concerning this clone: Its antigen remains unidentified.

Study-level results: In a later analysis, HLA-associated beta chains showed higher expansion and lower generation probabilities than comparable chains. According to reports, the classifier identified cytomegalovirus status with high specificity and sensitivity. In a later analysis, a missense DCLRE1C variant was linked to TCR beta V- and J-gene trimming. For most subjects, TCR beta sequences were reported to predict HLA-A and HLA-B alleles with accuracy.

A multiplex PCR was run with 60 Vbeta primers and 13 Jbeta primers. Some clones are missing from TCRdb's copy, which holds only in-frame ones; the method was immunoSEQ multiplex PCR. The sample lists some 44,000 clones, roughly 87% occurring once. Sequencing used PBMCs. The clonotype comes from a woman in her thirties or forties in good health and CMV-seropositive.

The CDR3: CASSPFSDSGPQHF. CDR3 nucleotides: TGCGCCAGCAGCCCTTTCTCCGATTCGGGGCCCCAGCATTTT. The J gene is TRBJ1-5, the V gene TRBV5-1; no clear D. The CDR3 has 14 amino acids. Trimming shortened V by 4 bases and J by 9 bases, and 17 bases separated the two germline ends. Germline assignment: CDR1 SGHRS and CDR2 YFSETQ.